The clone carrying this T cell receptor (beta chain) was picked up one time. Between the trimmed V and J ends, which lost 5 bases and 2 bases, there was a span of 15 bases. The CDR3 length is 16 residues. CDR1 is SEHNR and CDR2 is FQNEAQ in the germline V gene (reference sequence). The entry originates in a study of blood T cell repertoires in COVID-19. Study-wide background: Some COVID-19 samples were acute and others convalescent; all came from the United States, Italy and Spain. Sources were T cells, B-cell-depleted T cells, or PBMCs; the material itself was cDNA or gDNA.

Authors' analysis steps: Quantification of nucleated cells was approximated via reference gene primer amplification. The assay was immunoSEQ multiplex PCR, and TCRdb's table has in-frame clones only and misses some. The V and J calls and the clone size are those of that table, but D and trimming were determined from the DNA. The sample contains fewer than 110,000 clones, about 86% of which appear only once. What was sequenced was peripheral blood. This sequence was found in a human donor in a cohort sampled during active COVID-19. The chain is built from TRBV7-9 and TRBJ2-2; a possible D gene is TRBD1 (6 bases). This CDR3 is CASSVRGISNTGELFF. CDR3 sequence (DNA): TGTGCCAGCAGCGTTAGGGGGATTTCAAACACCGGGGAGCTGTTTTTT.